This T cell receptor beta chain was sequenced in a study of OX40 agonist ivuxolimab in advanced cancers. Study as a whole: The eligibility criteria allowed prior anti-PD-1, anti-PD-L1 or anti-CTLA-4 therapy, and around 38% had some. Study findings and constraints: Blood T cells, both CD4+ and CD8+, expanded clonally by week 6 at 0.1 to 3.0 mg/kg.

In this sample, this clone turned up a few times. The antigen is not known. CDR1 MDHEN and CDR2 SYDVKM come from the germline V gene. The ends were cut back, 3 bases at V and 3 bases at J, with 9 bases in the middle. The length of the CDR3 is 14 residues. Assay used: immunoSEQ multiplex PCR; TCRdb lists only in-frame clones, some missing. The data show tens of thousands of clones, around 91% seen once. Systemic immunosuppression or a history of autoimmune disease excluded patients. Peripheral blood came from all dose cohorts at three timepoints. J is TRBJ1-5 and V is TRBV28, with D perhaps matching TRBD1 (5 bases). Sequenced material: CD4+ or CD8+ T cells sorted from blood, taken in a trial of the OX40 agonist ivuxolimab. The sequence derives from an adult with an advanced solid tumor such as melanoma, head and neck, liver or kidney cancer. CDR3 sequence (DNA): TGTGCCAGCAGTTTGGGGGGGGACAATCAGCCCCAGCATTTT. Protein: CASSLGGDNQPQHF.